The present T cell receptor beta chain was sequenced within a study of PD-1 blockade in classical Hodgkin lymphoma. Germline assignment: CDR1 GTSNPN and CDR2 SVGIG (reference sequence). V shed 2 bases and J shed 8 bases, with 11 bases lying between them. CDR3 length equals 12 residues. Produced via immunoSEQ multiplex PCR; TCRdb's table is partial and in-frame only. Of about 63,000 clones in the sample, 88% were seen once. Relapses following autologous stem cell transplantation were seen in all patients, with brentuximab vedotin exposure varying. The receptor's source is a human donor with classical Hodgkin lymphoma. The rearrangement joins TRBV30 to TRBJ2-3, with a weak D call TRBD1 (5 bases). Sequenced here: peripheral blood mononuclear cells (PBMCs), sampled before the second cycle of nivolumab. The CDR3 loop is CAWSLTELTQYF. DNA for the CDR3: TGTGCCTGGAGTCTGACAGAGCTTACGCAGTATTTT.